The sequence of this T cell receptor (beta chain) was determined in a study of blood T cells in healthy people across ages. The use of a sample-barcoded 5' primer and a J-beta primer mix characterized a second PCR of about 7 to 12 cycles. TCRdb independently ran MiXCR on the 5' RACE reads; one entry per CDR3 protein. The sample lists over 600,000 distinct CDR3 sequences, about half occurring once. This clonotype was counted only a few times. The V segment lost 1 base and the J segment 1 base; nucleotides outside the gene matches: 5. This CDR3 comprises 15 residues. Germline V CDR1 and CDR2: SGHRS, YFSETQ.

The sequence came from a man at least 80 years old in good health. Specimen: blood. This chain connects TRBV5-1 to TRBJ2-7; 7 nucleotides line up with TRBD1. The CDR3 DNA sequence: TGCGCCAGCAGCTTGATGACAGGGCGTTCCTACGAGCAGTACTTC. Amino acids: CASSLMTGRSYEQYF.